This is a list of T cell receptor beta chains from one sample in a study of blood T cell repertoires in COVID-19. Assay used: immunoSEQ multiplex PCR; TCRdb lists only in-frame clones, some missing. The sample records more than 100,000 clones, roughly 90% being singletons. Sequenced input: peripheral blood. Receptors originate from a woman aged 55 to 70 with acute or convalescent COVID-19. Both conserved end residues are part of each CDR3. The D gene is left open where the match is weak. For some rows the clone size is stated as once, few or many, or as a class when expanded; others skip it.

.,TRBV5-5,.,TRBJ2-2,CASSPAGAGIAGELFF,TGTGCCAGCAGCCCCGCGGGTGCCGGGATCGCCGGGGAGCTGTTTTTT
TRBD2,TRBV27,.,TRBJ2-1,CASVPGGLLGTTYNEQFF,TGTGCCAGCGTACCCGGGGGTCTTCTCGGGACTACCTACAATGAGCAGTTCTTC
.,TRBV19,.,TRBJ2-2,CASSVQGLNTGELFF,TGTGCCAGTAGTGTCCAGGGGCTGAACACCGGGGAGCTGTTTTTT
.,TRBV5-5,.,TRBJ2-1,CASSPDGEGAYEQFF,TGTGCCAGCAGCCCGGATGGGGAAGGGGCTTATGAGCAGTTCTTC
TRBD2,TRBV5-1,.,TRBJ2-3,CASNERSGRRTDTQYF,TGCGCCAGCAACGAGCGTAGCGGGAGGCGCACAGATACGCAGTATTTT
TRBD1,TRBV28,.,TRBJ1-2,CASSRPPGQGRGYTF,TGTGCCAGCAGCCGCCCGCCGGGACAGGGAAGAGGCTACACCTTC
TRBD1,TRBV12-5,.,TRBJ1-1,CASGFGTGNTEAFF,TGTGCTAGTGGCTTCGGGACAGGGAACACTGAAGCTTTCTTT
.,TRBV4-2,.,TRBJ1-4,CASSLHLATSNEKLFF,TGTGCCAGCAGCCTGCATCTAGCCACCTCTAATGAAAAACTGTTTTTT
TRBD1,TRBV2,.,TRBJ1-1,CASNPTGAGITEAFF,TGTGCCAGCAACCCGACAGGGGCGGGCATCACTGAAGCTTTCTTT
.,TRBV18,.,TRBJ1-5,CASSQSPGNQPQHF,TGTGCCAGCTCCCAATCTCCGGGAAATCAGCCCCAGCATTTT
.,TRBV19,few,TRBJ2-2,CASRTVVNTGELFF,TGTGCCAGCCGGACAGTCGTGAACACCGGGGAGCTGTTTTTT
TRBD2,TRBV28,.,TRBJ2-1,CASSHLFITSGRSNEQFF,TGTGCCAGCAGTCACCTTTTTATTACTAGCGGGAGATCCAATGAGCAGTTCTTC
TRBD2,TRBV18,.,TRBJ2-1,CASSALTSGPLYNEQFF,TGTGCCAGCTCAGCCTTGACTAGCGGGCCACTATACAATGAGCAGTTCTTC
.,TRBV6-1,once,TRBJ1-4,CASSEIPGGGEKLFF,TGTGCCAGCAGTGAAATACCGGGGGGCGGTGAAAAACTGTTTTTT
.,TRBV7-9,.,TRBJ2-5,CASSLDTQETQYF,TGTGCCAGCAGCTTAGACACCCAAGAGACCCAGTACTTC
TRBD1,TRBV27,.,TRBJ1-5,CASSFTGGNQPQHF,TGTGCCAGCAGTTTCACAGGGGGCAATCAGCCCCAGCATTTT
TRBD2,TRBV11-2,.,TRBJ2-3,CASSLSGRGTDTQYF,TGTGCCAGCAGCTTAAGCGGGAGAGGCACAGATACGCAGTATTTT
.,TRBV19,.,TRBJ1-1,CASSRLQGRMNTEAFF,TGTGCCAGCAGTCGATTACAGGGTCGCATGAACACTGAAGCTTTCTTT
.,TRBV5-1,.,TRBJ1-4,CASSLSGVEKLFF,TGCGCCAGCAGCTTATCCGGGGTTGAAAAACTGTTTTTT
TRBD1,TRBV5-4,.,TRBJ1-1,CASSKQGASLNTEAFF,TGTGCCAGCAGCAAACAGGGGGCCTCCCTGAACACTGAAGCTTTCTTT
TRBD1,TRBV30,.,TRBJ1-1,CAWHRGQGSEAFF,TGTGCCTGGCACAGGGGGCAAGGTTCTGAAGCTTTCTTT
.,TRBV29-1,.,TRBJ2-1,CSVVGQGNNEQFF,TGCAGCGTTGTCGGGCAGGGTAACAATGAGCAGTTCTTC
.,TRBV24-1,.,TRBJ2-3,CATSGPDRASTDTQYF,TGTGCCACCAGTGGCCCGGACAGAGCTAGCACAGATACGCAGTATTTT
TRBD1,TRBV19,.,TRBJ1-1,CASTLQGANTEAFF,TGTGCCAGTACCTTACAGGGGGCGAACACTGAAGCTTTCTTT
TRBD1,TRBV4-2,.,TRBJ2-5,CASSPRQGIQETQYF,TGTGCCAGCAGCCCCCGACAGGGAATCCAAGAGACCCAGTACTTC
.,TRBV9,.,TRBJ1-4,CASSPGGSYNEKLFF,TGTGCCAGCAGCCCAGGCGGGTCTTATAATGAAAAACTGTTTTTT
TRBD1,TRBV3-1/TRBV3-2,.,TRBJ2-1,CASSLPGQGSNEQFF,TGTGCCAGCAGCCTCCCGGGACAGGGAAGCAATGAGCAGTTCTTC
.,TRBV10-1,.,TRBJ2-3,CASSDSLSTDTQYF,TGCGCCAGCAGTGACAGTTTGAGCACAGATACGCAGTATTTT
TRBD1,TRBV27,.,TRBJ1-1,CASSPSPPTGRTEAFF,TGTGCCAGCAGTCCGTCGCCCCCGACAGGGCGAACTGAAGCTTTCTTT
.,TRBV10-3,.,TRBJ2-1,CAISESNYEQFF,TGTGCCATCAGTGAGTCCAACTATGAGCAGTTCTTC
.,TRBV5-6,.,TRBJ2-3,CASSWTSTDTQYF,TGTGCCAGCAGCTGGACTAGCACAGATACGCAGTATTTT
.,TRBV5-1,.,TRBJ2-1,CASSLGGREQFF,TGCGCCAGCAGCCTTGGGGGGAGGGAGCAGTTCTTC
.,TRBV11-3,.,TRBJ2-4,CASSLRQRNIQYF,TGTGCCAGCAGCTTACGTCAACGGAACATTCAGTACTTC
TRBD1,TRBV3-1/TRBV3-2,once,TRBJ2-1,CASSHTGVTGSYNEQFF,TGTGCCAGCAGCCACACAGGGGTTACGGGTTCCTACAATGAGCAGTTCTTC
.,TRBV6-5,.,TRBJ2-3,CASSYSGATDTQYF,TGTGCCAGCAGTTACTCTGGAGCCACAGATACGCAGTATTTT
TRBD1,TRBV5-1,.,TRBJ2-6,CASSSSKGQGTPGANVLTF,TGCGCCAGCAGCAGCTCCAAGGGACAGGGGACTCCTGGGGCCAACGTCCTGACTTTC
.,TRBV19,.,TRBJ2-3,CASGRGNTDTQYF,TGTGCCAGCGGGAGAGGGAACACAGATACGCAGTATTTT
.,TRBV7-9,once,TRBJ2-1,CASSGSTYNEQFF,TGTGCCAGCAGCGGGAGTACCTACAATGAGCAGTTCTTC
.,TRBV7-2,.,TRBJ1-1,CASSLGYRTEAFF,TGTGCCAGCAGCTTAGGATACAGGACTGAAGCTTTCTTT
.,TRBV6-6,.,TRBJ1-5,CASSPTQGRGDQPQHF,TGTGCCAGCAGTCCAACTCAGGGGAGGGGGGATCAGCCCCAGCATTTT
TRBD2,TRBV6-2/TRBV6-3,.,TRBJ2-1,CASSQKRGYNEQFF,TGTGCCAGCAGTCAAAAGCGGGGATACAATGAGCAGTTCTTC
.,TRBV3-1/TRBV3-2,.,TRBJ1-1,CASSQGRGFSTEAFF,TGTGCCAGCAGCCAAGGGAGGGGATTTAGCACTGAAGCTTTCTTT
TRBD1,TRBV28,.,TRBJ1-5,CASSLGVGGHQPQHF,TGTGCCAGCAGTTTAGGGGTAGGGGGCCATCAGCCCCAGCATTTT
.,TRBV7-8,.,TRBJ1-5,CASSDLGGNQPQHF,TGTGCCAGCAGCGATCTCGGGGGCAATCAGCCCCAGCATTTT
TRBD1,TRBV5-1,once,TRBJ1-4,CASSSPPGTGGELFF,TGCGCCAGCAGTTCACCCCCCGGGACAGGGGGAGAACTGTTTTTT
.,TRBV2,.,TRBJ1-3,CASNPRGYGSGTIYF,TGTGCCAGCAACCCCCGAGGCTACGGGAGTGGCACCATATATTTT
.,TRBV3-1/TRBV3-2,.,TRBJ1-1,CASSPDSNTEAFF,TGTGCCAGCAGCCCGGACTCGAACACTGAAGCTTTCTTT
.,TRBV11-2,.,TRBJ2-1,CASSPQRAATGNEQFF,TGTGCCAGCAGCCCCCAGAGAGCGGCCACTGGGAATGAGCAGTTCTTC
TRBD2,TRBV6-6,once,TRBJ2-1,CASSFLAGDNEQFF,TGTGCCAGCAGTTTCCTAGCGGGAGACAATGAGCAGTTCTTC
TRBD2,TRBV18,.,TRBJ2-7,CASSFSGSAGGYEQYF,TGTGCCAGCTCATTCAGCGGGAGTGCGGGCGGCTACGAGCAGTACTTC
.,TRBV7-9,.,TRBJ1-4,CASSWTDSIEKLFF,TGTGCCAGCAGCTGGACGGACTCTATCGAAAAACTGTTTTTT
.,TRBV7-9,.,TRBJ2-1,CASKRPEEGTYNEQFF,TGTGCCAGCAAACGACCGGAGGAGGGAACCTACAATGAGCAGTTCTTC
TRBD1,TRBV25-1,.,TRBJ1-1,CASSGDREMNTEAFF,TGTGCCAGCAGTGGGGACAGGGAGATGAACACTGAAGCTTTCTTT
.,TRBV10-3,.,TRBJ1-4,CAISESAPSTNEKLFF,TGTGCCATCAGTGAGTCGGCACCCTCAACTAATGAAAAACTGTTTTTT
TRBD1,TRBV7-2,.,TRBJ1-5,CASSQIQGSQPQHF,TGTGCCAGCAGCCAAATACAGGGGAGCCAGCCCCAGCATTTT
.,TRBV6-5,.,TRBJ1-2,CASMGLTKANYGYTF,TGTGCCAGCATGGGCCTTACCAAAGCTAACTATGGCTACACCTTC
TRBD1,TRBV10-3,few,TRBJ1-5,CAISETGGRQPQHF,TGTGCCATCAGTGAAACAGGGGGCAGGCAGCCCCAGCATTTT
TRBD1,TRBV3-1/TRBV3-2,.,TRBJ1-2,CASSQDTRQGRYGYTF,TGTGCCAGCAGCCAAGATACCAGACAGGGTCGGTATGGCTACACCTTC
.,TRBV29-1,.,TRBJ1-3,CSVSQAVSGNTIYF,TGCAGCGTGTCACAGGCGGTCTCTGGAAACACCATATATTTT
.,TRBV28,once,TRBJ2-5,CASSFQGSQETQYF,TGTGCCAGCAGTTTTCAGGGGAGCCAAGAGACCCAGTACTTC